This TCR beta chain was obtained from a study of blood T cell repertoires in COVID-19. Study in general: The United States, Italy and Spain provided the acute and convalescent COVID-19 samples. The analysed material was cDNA or gDNA that came from T cells, B-cell-depleted T cells, or PBMCs.

Per the original data handling: Amplification with reference gene primers provided the estimates of nucleated cell counts. The data were produced by immunoSEQ multiplex PCR, yet TCRdb's version contains in-frame clones alone and is incomplete. That table gives V, J and clone size, and the DNA gave D and trimming. In the table there are fewer than 120,000 clones, 65% to 80% of which are singletons. This clone has a single count. Trimming removed 6 bases from V and 3 bases from J; junction bases left unmatched: 1. This CDR3 spans 12 amino acids. CDR1 is ENHRY, CDR2 SYGVKD, per germline. This chain connects TRBV10-3 to TRBJ1-2; TRBD1 matches 7 bases. The clonotype originates from a woman aged 55-69 years with acute or convalescent COVID-19. Material: peripheral blood. CDR3 bases: TGTGCCATCAGCCAGGGGGACTATGGCTACACCTTC. Translated, it gives CAISQGDYGYTF.